This entry describes one T cell receptor (beta chain). Germline V CDR1 and CDR2: SGHRS, YFSETQ. J gave up 7 bases and V 5 bases, and 19 bases lay outside the gene matches. The CDR3 is 18 residues long. This sample stems from a study of T cell changes during pregnancy in multiple sclerosis. This table comes from immunoSEQ multiplex PCR, and its TCRdb copy is limited to in-frame clones, with some not included. The table records approximately 62,000 clones, roughly 93% of them present only once. The TCR was taken from a female donor with multiple sclerosis, enrolled in a pregnancy study. The starting material was CD8+ T cells from peripheral blood mononuclear cells, obtained in the second trimester of pregnancy. The chain recombines TRBV5-1 with TRBJ2-1; 9 bases fit TRBD1. CDR3 bases: TGCGCCAGCAGTCTGACTGCCGGGACAGGGTATGTGGGAAATGAGCAGTTCTTC. It encodes CASSLTAGTGYVGNEQFF.